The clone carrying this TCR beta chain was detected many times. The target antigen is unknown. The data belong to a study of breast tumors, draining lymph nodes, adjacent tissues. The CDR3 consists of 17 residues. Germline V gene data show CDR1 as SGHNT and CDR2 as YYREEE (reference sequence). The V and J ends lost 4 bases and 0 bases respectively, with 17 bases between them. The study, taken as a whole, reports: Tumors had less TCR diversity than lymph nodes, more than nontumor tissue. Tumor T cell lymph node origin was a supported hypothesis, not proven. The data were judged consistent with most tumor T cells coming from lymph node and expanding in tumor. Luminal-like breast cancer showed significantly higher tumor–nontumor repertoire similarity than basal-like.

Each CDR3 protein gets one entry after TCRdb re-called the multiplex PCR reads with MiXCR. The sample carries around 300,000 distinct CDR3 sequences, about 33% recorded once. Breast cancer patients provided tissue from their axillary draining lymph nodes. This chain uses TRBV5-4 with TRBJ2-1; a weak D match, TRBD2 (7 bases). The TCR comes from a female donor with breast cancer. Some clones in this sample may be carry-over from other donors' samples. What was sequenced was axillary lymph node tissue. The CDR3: CASSPGRRGSSYNEQFF. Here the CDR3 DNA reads TGTGCCAGCAGCCCCGGGAGGAGGGGGAGCTCCTACAATGAGCAGTTCTTC.